The clone carrying this T cell receptor (beta chain) was observed many times. The target antigen is unknown. The CDR3 regions of TCR beta were amplified from RNA transcripts. The HTBI primer set was used in a first-round RT-PCR of the TCR CDR3. TCRdb independently ran MiXCR on the multiplex PCR reads; one entry per CDR3 protein. Among 300,000 to 400,000 distinct CDR3 sequences listed, approximately 18% were seen once. The V and J ends lost 2 bases and 5 bases respectively, with 10 bases between them. The CDR3 loop spans 13 amino acids. Active moderate-to-severe ophthalmopathy, Clinical Activity Score at least 3, NOSPECS at least 4, under 3 months' duration. The sample comes from a study of T cells in Graves' hyperthyroidism and ophthalmopathy. Study-wide results and limits: Peripheral blood also featured most of the thyroid clonotypes expanded above 0.001.

This clonotype originated in a man younger than 35 with Graves' ophthalmopathy. The J gene is TRBJ2-7, the V gene TRBV12-3 or TRBV12-4; D possibly matches TRBD1 or TRBD2 (6 bases each). Material for sequencing was blood. CDR3 DNA: TGTGCCAGCAGTTTAACGGAGGGGGACGAGCAGTACTTC. This gives the protein CASSLTEGDEQYF.